The clone carrying this T cell receptor (beta chain) was found a few times. As yet, its antigen is unknown. Each CDR3 protein gets one entry after TCRdb re-called the RT-PCR reads with MiXCR. The table shows about 480,000 distinct CDR3 sequences, with 13% occurring only once. This specimen comes from a study of response to subunit inactivated influenza vaccine. General study results and limits: Authors suggested that a seasonal influenza vaccination recruits few new T cells each time.

The CDR3 has 14 residues. J was trimmed by 6 bases and V by 5 bases; bases with no gene match: 8. Sequences were derived from PBMCs from blood, sampled 40 to 50 days after vaccination. This TCR derives from a man in his fifties who received an inactivated influenza vaccine. The rearrangement links TRBV12-3 or TRBV12-4 to TRBJ2-7; 9 bases are shared with TRBD1. The CDR3 is CASSTRGQGGEQYF. CDR3 DNA: TGTGCCAGCAGTACCCGGGGACAGGGCGGCGAGCAGTACTTC.